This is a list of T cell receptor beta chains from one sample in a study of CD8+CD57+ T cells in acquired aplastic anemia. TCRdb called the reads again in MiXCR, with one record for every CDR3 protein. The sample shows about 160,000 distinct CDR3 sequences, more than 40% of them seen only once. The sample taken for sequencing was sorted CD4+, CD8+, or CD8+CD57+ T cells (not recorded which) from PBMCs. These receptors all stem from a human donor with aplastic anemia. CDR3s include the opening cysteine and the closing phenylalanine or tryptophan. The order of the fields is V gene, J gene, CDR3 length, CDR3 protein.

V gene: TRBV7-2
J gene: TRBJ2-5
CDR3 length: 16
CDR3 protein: CASSLGGTGGMETQYF

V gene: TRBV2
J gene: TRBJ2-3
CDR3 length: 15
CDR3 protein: CASSGPGPSTDTQYF

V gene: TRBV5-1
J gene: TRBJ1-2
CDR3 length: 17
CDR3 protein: CASRDGDRGQVNYGYTF

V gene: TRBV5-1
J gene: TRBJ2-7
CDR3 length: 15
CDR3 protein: CASSLGPGPQGEQYF

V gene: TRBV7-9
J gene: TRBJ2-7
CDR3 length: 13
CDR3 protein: CASSRTAPHEQYF

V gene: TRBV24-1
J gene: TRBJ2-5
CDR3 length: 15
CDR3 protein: CATSDRGGGQETQYF

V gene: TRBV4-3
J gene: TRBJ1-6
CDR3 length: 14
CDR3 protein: CASSLDRGTSPLHF

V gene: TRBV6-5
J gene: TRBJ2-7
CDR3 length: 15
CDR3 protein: CASSYSLAGGYEQYF

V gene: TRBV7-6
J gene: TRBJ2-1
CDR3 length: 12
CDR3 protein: CASSLADNEQFF

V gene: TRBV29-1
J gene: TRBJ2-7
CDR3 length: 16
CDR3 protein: CSVAPRVGGSSYEQYF

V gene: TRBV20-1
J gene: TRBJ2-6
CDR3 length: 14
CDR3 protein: CSGSGGAGANVLTF

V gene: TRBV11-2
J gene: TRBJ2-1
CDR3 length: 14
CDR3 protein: CASSFKWGYNEQFF

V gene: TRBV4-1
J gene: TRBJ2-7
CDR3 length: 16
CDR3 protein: CASSQDPGTAYYEQYF

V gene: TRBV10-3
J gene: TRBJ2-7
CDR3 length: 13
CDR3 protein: CASQTGVGDEQYF

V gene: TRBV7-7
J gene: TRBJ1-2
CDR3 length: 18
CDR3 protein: CASSLSPDGGSGVGGYTF

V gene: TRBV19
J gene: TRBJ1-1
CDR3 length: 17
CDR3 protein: CASSKVGLRVMEVEAFF

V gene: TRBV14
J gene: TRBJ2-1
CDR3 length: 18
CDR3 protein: CASSQDFSGADSYNEQFF